This T cell receptor beta chain appears in the sequencing data of a study of OX40 agonist ivuxolimab in advanced cancers. This CDR3 contains 14 residues. Trimming cost V 3 bases and J 6 bases, with 12 bases left between them. Germline CDR1 and CDR2: LNHDA and SQIVND (reference sequence). TCRdb's table, derived via immunoSEQ multiplex PCR, lists solely in-frame clones and lacks some. This sample has 60,000 to 75,000 clones; about nine tenths occur once, and the top ten carry 14% to 15%. This clonotype was obtained from an adult with an advanced solid tumor such as melanoma, head and neck, liver or kidney cancer. The chain links TRBV19 to TRBJ1-5; possible D gene TRBD1, 6 bases. The sequences come from CD4+ or CD8+ T cells sorted from blood, collected in a trial of the OX40 agonist ivuxolimab. CDR3 residues: CASSIPGASQPQHF. CDR3 DNA: TGTGCCAGTAGTATCCCGGGGGCCAGTCAGCCCCAGCATTTT.